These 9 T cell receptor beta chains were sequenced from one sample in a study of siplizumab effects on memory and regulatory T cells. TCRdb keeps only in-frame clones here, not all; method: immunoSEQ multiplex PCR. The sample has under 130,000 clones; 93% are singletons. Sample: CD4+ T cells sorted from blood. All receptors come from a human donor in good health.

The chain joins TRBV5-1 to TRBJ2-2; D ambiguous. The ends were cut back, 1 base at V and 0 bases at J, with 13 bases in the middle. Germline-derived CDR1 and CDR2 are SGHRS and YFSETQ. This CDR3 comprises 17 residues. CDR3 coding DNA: TGCGCCAGCAGCTTGTTCCCTAGGCTACCGAACACCGGGGAGCTGTTTTTT. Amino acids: CASSLFPRLPNTGELFF.

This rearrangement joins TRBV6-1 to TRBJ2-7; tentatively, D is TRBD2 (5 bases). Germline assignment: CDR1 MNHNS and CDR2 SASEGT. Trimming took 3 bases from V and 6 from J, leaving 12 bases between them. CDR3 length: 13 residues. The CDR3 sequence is CASSDRGQGEQYF. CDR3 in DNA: TGTGCCAGCAGTGATCGGGGTCAAGGCGAGCAGTACTTC.

The CDR3 reads CASGEASNQPQHF. The CDR3 DNA is TGTGCCAGCGGCGAGGCAAGCAATCAGCCCCAGCATTTT. The chain has TRBV6-1 and TRBJ1-5; no reliable D call. The V end was cut by 8 bases, the J end by 1 base, with 9 bases between. CDR1 is MNHNS and CDR2 is SASEGT in the germline V gene. The CDR3 sequence is 13 residues long.

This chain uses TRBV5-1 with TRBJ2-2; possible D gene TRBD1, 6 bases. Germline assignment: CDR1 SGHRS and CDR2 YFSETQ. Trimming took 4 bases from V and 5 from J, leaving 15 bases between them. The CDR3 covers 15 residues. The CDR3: CASSAAQGYTGELFF. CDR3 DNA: TGCGCCAGCAGCGCGGCGCAGGGGTATACCGGGGAGCTGTTTTTT.

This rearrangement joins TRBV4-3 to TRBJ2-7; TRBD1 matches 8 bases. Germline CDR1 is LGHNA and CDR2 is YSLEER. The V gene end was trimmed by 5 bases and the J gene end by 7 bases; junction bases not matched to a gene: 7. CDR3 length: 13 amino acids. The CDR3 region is CASSSRTGTEQYF. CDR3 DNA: TGCGCCAGCAGCTCGCGGACAGGGACAGAGCAGTACTTC.

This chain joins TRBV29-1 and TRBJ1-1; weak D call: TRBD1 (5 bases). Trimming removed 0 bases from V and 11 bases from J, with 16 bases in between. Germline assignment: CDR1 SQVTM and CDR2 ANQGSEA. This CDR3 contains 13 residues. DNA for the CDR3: TGCAGCGTTGAAGATCAAAGGGGCTCGTTGGCTTTCTTT. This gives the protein CSVEDQRGSLAFF.

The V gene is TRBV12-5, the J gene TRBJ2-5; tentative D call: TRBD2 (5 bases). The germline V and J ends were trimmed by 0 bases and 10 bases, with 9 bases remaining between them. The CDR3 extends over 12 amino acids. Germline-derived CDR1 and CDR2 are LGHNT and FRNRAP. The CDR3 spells CASGLVRGHQYF. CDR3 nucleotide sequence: TGTGCTAGTGGTTTGGTCCGGGGTCACCAGTACTTC.

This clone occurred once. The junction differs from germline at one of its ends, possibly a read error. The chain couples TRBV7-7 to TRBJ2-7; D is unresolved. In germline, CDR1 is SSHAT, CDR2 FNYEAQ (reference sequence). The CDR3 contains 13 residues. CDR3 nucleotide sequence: TGTGCTAGCAGCCCAGATCGAGGTTTCTTGCAGTACTTC. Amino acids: CASSPDRGFLQYF.

The CDR3 DNA reads as TGCGCCAGCAGCCAAGGAACCACATTCTACAATCAGCCCCAGCATTTT. Translating it yields CASSQGTTFYNQPQHF. The chain uses TRBV4-1 and TRBJ1-5; D is ambiguous. CDR3 length: 16 residues. With 1 base removed from V and 3 bases from J, the gap between germline ends came to 13 bases. Germline assignment: CDR1 MGHRA and CDR2 YSYEKL.